This TCR beta chain originates from a study of immune evolution from preneoplasia to lung adenocarcinoma. Details on this clone: Antigen unknown.

The CDR3 runs 14 residues. Germline lookup yields CDR1 SEHNR and CDR2 FQNEAQ (reference sequence). Trimming removed 5 bases at V and 2 bases at J, with 9 bases between. Clones were read by immunoSEQ multiplex PCR, and TCRdb kept only the in-frame ones, dropping some. The data hold tens of thousands of clones, with about 80% observed a single time. Between about 2014 and 2018, patients underwent resection in Japan or China. Macro-dissection enriched premalignant or tumor cells before nucleic acid extraction. Study-level results: Top clone frequencies peaked in normal lung, apparently declining through invasive adenocarcinoma. Highest clonality occurred in KRAS-mutant, not EGFR-mutant or double wild-type, nodules.

The TCR comes from a person in their sixties with lung adenocarcinoma. The sequenced sample consisted of FFPE invasive lung adenocarcinoma tissue. The rearrangement links TRBV7-9 to TRBJ1-4; D gene unclear. The CDR3 is CASSLGQTNEKLFF. The CDR3 nucleotides are TGTGCCAGCAGCCTCGGGCAGACTAATGAAAAACTGTTTTTT.